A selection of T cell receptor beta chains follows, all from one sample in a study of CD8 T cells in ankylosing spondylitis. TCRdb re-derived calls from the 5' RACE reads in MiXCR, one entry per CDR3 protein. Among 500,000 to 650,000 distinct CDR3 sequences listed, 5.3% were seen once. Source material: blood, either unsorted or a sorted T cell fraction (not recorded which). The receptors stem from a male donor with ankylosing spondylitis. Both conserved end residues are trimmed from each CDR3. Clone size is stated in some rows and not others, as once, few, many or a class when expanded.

CDR3aa: SATRERETQY
abundance: .
v_gene: TRBV20-1

CDR3aa: SVRQGGFDDEQF
abundance: many
v_gene: TRBV20-1

CDR3aa: ASSFSGNEQY
abundance: many
v_gene: TRBV7-2

CDR3aa: ASTLSPLQGAAGYT
abundance: many
v_gene: TRBV7-9

CDR3aa: ATSRDWASEDNEQF
abundance: many
v_gene: TRBV15

CDR3aa: SVTPLIANYGYT
abundance: many
v_gene: TRBV29-1

CDR3aa: ASSLAAGTGNTIY
abundance: many
v_gene: TRBV7-2

CDR3aa: ASSPIPWTGINYGYT
abundance: many
v_gene: TRBV9

CDR3aa: SARVRNQPQH
abundance: many
v_gene: TRBV20-1

CDR3aa: AIKDSRNSPLH
abundance: many
v_gene: TRBV10-3

CDR3aa: SAPGQMNTEAF
abundance: many
v_gene: TRBV20-1

CDR3aa: SASGTSGRATYEQY
abundance: many
v_gene: TRBV20-1